The present entry profiles one TCR beta chain with its context. Its binding antigen is unknown. Base qualities are not provided; no much larger clone lies one nucleotide away. The data belong to a study of OX40 agonist ivuxolimab in advanced cancers. For the study in its entirety: Ivuxolimab was an agonistic, fully human IgG2 monoclonal antibody directed against OX40 (CD134), a costimulatory receptor. Intravenous ivuxolimab was administered to patients every 2 weeks at six dose levels: 0.01, 0.1, 0.3, 1.5, 3 and 10 mg/kg. Of the approximately 54 patients in dose escalation, about 20 had hepatocellular carcinoma, some 15 had melanoma, 9 had renal cell carcinoma and 9 had head and neck cancer. A male proportion of approximately 83% and a mean age of approximately 58 years, ranging from 23 to 79, were recorded for the dose-escalation cohort. Prior anti-PD-1, anti-PD-L1 or anti-CTLA-4 therapy was permitted, and checkpoint inhibitors had been received by about 37% of dose-escalation patients. Partial responses occurred in three dose-escalation patients, of whom one had hepatocellular carcinoma and two had cutaneous melanoma. The purpose of peripheral TCRbeta sequencing was to test whether ivuxolimab changed TCR sequence diversity and led to clonal T-cell expansion. The paper covers the monotherapy dose-escalation part of the phase I ivuxolimab trial, which included N ≈ 50 patients.

Genomic DNA was extracted from sorted cells for sequencing of the TCRbeta CDR3 region. TCRbeta CDR3 regions were sequenced using the immunoSEQ Assay. Held by TCRdb, this immuneACCESS table contains in-frame sequences only and omits some clones. Under half of the omission traces to an unresolved V gene where checked; the cause of the rest is unknown. For this sample the table gives tens of thousands of clones, of which around four fifths were detected only once. In total, the top ten clones hold approximately 1.6% of the sample. The trial excluded patients who had a history of autoimmune disease or who were on systemic immunosuppression. Peripheral blood for TCR sequencing was collected from all dose cohorts at baseline, on cycle 4 day 1, and on cycle 7 day 1. Samples were obtained from an open-label, multicenter, first-in-human phase I dose-escalation trial of ivuxolimab. Adults with locally advanced or metastatic head and neck squamous cell, hepatocellular, melanoma or renal cell carcinoma were enrolled in the trial. CD4+ and CD8+ T cells were sorted separately from peripheral blood before TCR sequencing.

The CDR3 measures 13 amino acids from cysteine to phenylalanine. The sequence is cut down to CDR3 DNA, 39 bases in frame from base 1. Trimming leaves V shorter by 4 bases and J shorter by 8 bases, with the junction holding 6 bases beyond the gene matches. For CDR1 and CDR2, the germline V gene lists SGHRS and YFSETQ. General study outcomes and caveats: Low levels of normalized T-cell clonal expansion were also shown by some nonresponding patients. Antigen specificity was not determined for the clonally expanded peripheral T cells. After ivuxolimab, CD8+ T cells had more expanded clones than CD4+ T cells on average. Partial responders in the 0.1-3.0 mg/kg groups had among the lowest normalized peripheral clonal expansion, especially among CD8+ T cells. At doses from 0.1 to 3.0 mg/kg, clonal expansion was seen in both CD4+ and CD8+ blood T cells between baseline and week 6.

The clonotype was recovered from an adult with an advanced solid tumor such as melanoma, head and neck, liver or kidney cancer. Sequenced here: CD4+ or CD8+ T cells sorted from blood, sampled in a trial of the OX40 agonist ivuxolimab. This sequence uses TRBV5-1 and TRBJ2-1; the central 7 bases match TRBD1. The CDR3 amino acid sequence is: CASSLDRRHEQFF. The nucleotide sequence reads as follows: TGCGCCAGCAGCCTGGACAGGAGACATGAGCAGTTCTTC.